This passage covers 25 T cell receptor beta chains from one sample sequenced in a study of CXCR3-negative and CXCR3-positive naive CD8 T cells. General study results and limits: CXCR3-positive naive cells carried more hydrophobic TRB CDR3s than CXCR3-negative ones.

No antigen is known for these receptors. With UMI labels, 5' RACE was used to prepare the TRB cDNA libraries. TCRdb reprocessed the 5' RACE reads and stores each CDR3 protein as one record, lacking DNA. The sample has 50,000 to 65,000 distinct CDR3 sequences. Sequenced: naive CXCR3+ CD8+ T cells from blood. Indicated subset: CD45RO-CCR7+CD27+CD95- naive CD8+ T cells expressing CXCR3 (TNR3+). These receptors were collected from a human donor in good health. Some clones in this sample may be carry-over from other donors' samples.

The rearrangement uses TRBV2 and TRBJ2-1; the D call from TCRdb, TRBD1, cannot be confirmed without DNA. The CDR3 extends over 11 amino acids. Per the germline V gene, CDR1 is SNHLY and CDR2 is FYNNEI. The CDR3: CASRPSGQQFF.

The chain joins TRBV5-1 to TRBJ2-7. This CDR3 has 13 amino acids. Germline values: CDR1 SGHRS, CDR2 YFSETQ. CDR3: CASSLDFTYEQYF.

The chain recombines TRBV6-5 with TRBJ2-7. There are 13 residues in the CDR3. Germline V CDR1 and CDR2: MNHEY, SVGAGI. The CDR3 loop reads CASSYPTYGEQYF.

This chain joins TRBV27 and TRBJ2-1; without DNA, the TCRdb call of TRBD1 cannot be checked. Per germline, CDR1 MNHEY and CDR2 SMNVEV (reference sequence). The CDR3 extends over 14 amino acids. CDR3 sequence reads: CASSLGTPYNEQFF.

The chain recombines TRBV19 with TRBJ2-3; as DNA is missing, the TRBD2 call by TCRdb cannot be tested. CDR3 length equals 15 residues. Looked up from germline, CDR1 is LNHDA and CDR2 is SQIVND (reference sequence). This chain's CDR3 is CASSIRAGLTDTQYF.

V usage is TRBV24-1 and J usage is TRBJ2-1. The germline gives CDR1 KGHDR, CDR2 SFDVKD. The length of the CDR3 is 13 residues. CDR3: CATSAGSYNEQFF.

The V call is TRBV3-1, the J call TRBJ2-7; TCRdb's D gene call, TRBD1, goes unchecked for lack of DNA. Germline CDR1 LGHDT, CDR2 YNNKEL (reference sequence). CDR3 length equals 14 residues. The CDR3 here is CASSYGQEAYEQYF.

The rearrangement links TRBV28 to TRBJ2-5. This CDR3 has 13 residues. Germline-derived CDR1 and CDR2 are MDHEN and SYDVKM. The CDR3 loop is CASTLGSRETQYF.

J is TRBJ1-3 and V is TRBV13; TCRdb names TRBD1, which stays unverified in the absence of DNA. This CDR3 has 15 amino acids. Germline V gives CDR1 PRHDT, CDR2 FYEKMQ (reference sequence). CDR3 in amino acids: CASSLTEIIGNTIYF.

The chain uses TRBV7-6 and TRBJ2-2; TCRdb's D gene call, TRBD2, goes unchecked for lack of DNA. In germline, CDR1 is SGHVS, CDR2 FNYEAQ. CDR3 size: 16 residues. CDR3 loop: CASSPPRPLASGKLFF.

The rearrangement links TRBV27 to TRBJ2-7; absent DNA, TCRdb's TRBD1 call cannot be checked. The CDR3 runs to 16 residues. Germline V CDR1 and CDR2: MNHEY, SMNVEV (reference sequence). CDR3 residues: CASSLSGTGGTYEQYF.

The chain links TRBV6-5 to TRBJ2-2; there is no DNA to check the TCRdb D call of TRBD1. Germline CDR1 reads MNHEY; CDR2 reads SVGAGI. CDR3 size: 18 residues. CDR3 loop: CASSYTYRAHTNTGELFF.

This chain links TRBV12-3 or TRBV12-4 with TRBJ2-2. CDR3 length: 11 residues. CDR3 loop: CASRTTGELFF.

The V call is TRBV7-2, the J call TRBJ2-7; TCRdb outputs TRBD1, but without DNA this stays unchecked. The CDR3 is 15 amino acids. Germline V gene sequence: CDR1 SGHTA, CDR2 FQGNSA. This CDR3 is CASSSLDRFSYEQYF. Filled out from reference TRBV7-2 and TRBJ2-7, the complete variable domain reads GAGVSQSPSNKVTEKGKDVELRCDPISGHTALYWYRQSLGQGLEFLIYFQGNSAPDKSGLPSDRFSAERTGGSVSTLTIQRTQQEDSAVYLCASSSLDRFSYEQYFGPGTRLTVT.

This chain connects TRBV27 to TRBJ2-1; TCRdb's D call of TRBD1 is untestable without DNA. CDR1 and CDR2 from the germline V gene are MNHEY and SMNVEV (reference sequence). This CDR3 region has 14 residues. The CDR3 reads CASRPTGTYNEQFF.

The V gene is TRBV20-1, the J gene TRBJ1-1; lacking DNA, the TRBD1 call made by TCRdb goes unchecked. CDR1 and CDR2 (germline): DFQATT, SNEGSKA (reference sequence). CDR3 length: 13 residues. This chain's CDR3 is CSASGQGDTEAFF.

This sequence joins TRBV6-5 and TRBJ1-1; no DNA is available, so the TRBD1 call from TCRdb remains unchecked. CDR3 length equals 12 residues. Germline CDR1 MNHEY, CDR2 SVGAGI. CDR3 region: CASSYRAGDAFF.

The chain uses TRBV7-9 and TRBJ1-1. CDR1 and CDR2 (germline): SEHNR, FQNEAQ (reference sequence). The CDR3 covers 11 residues. This chain's CDR3 is CAGVAITEAFF.

The genes are TRBV29-1 and TRBJ2-5; TCRdb proposes TRBD1, but this gene call is untestable without DNA. The CDR3 is 16 residues long. Per germline, CDR1 SQVTM and CDR2 ANQGSEA. CDR3 region: CSVEDGGARRSETQYF.

The chain combines TRBV7-3 with TRBJ2-1. The CDR3 loop spans 13 amino acids. Germline CDR1 is SGHTA and CDR2 is FQGTGA. The CDR3 sequence: CASSLGIGVEQFF.

V usage is TRBV6-2 or TRBV6-3 and J usage is TRBJ1-1. The germline V gene encodes CDR1 MNHEY and CDR2 SVGEGT. CDR3 length: 13 amino acids. The CDR3 here is CASSYSESTEAFF.

This rearrangement joins TRBV11-2 to TRBJ1-1; TCRdb designates TRBD1, a call that cannot be tested without DNA. This CDR3 is built from 11 residues. Germline CDR1 SGHAT, CDR2 FQNNGV. The CDR3 loop is CASSLTGQAFF.

The V gene is TRBV28, the J gene TRBJ2-1; as DNA is missing, the TRBD2 call by TCRdb cannot be tested. Germline V gene sequence: CDR1 MDHEN, CDR2 SYDVKM. CDR3 size: 14 residues. The CDR3 spells CASSQRDFNNEQFF.

This rearrangement joins TRBV13 to TRBJ2-5; the TCRdb call, TRBD1, lacks DNA for checking. Germline assignment: CDR1 PRHDT and CDR2 FYEKMQ (reference sequence). CDR3 size: 15 residues. The CDR3 region is CASSPTGARQETQYF.

This chain links TRBV7-9 with TRBJ1-1. CDR1 is SEHNR and CDR2 is FQNEAQ in the germline V gene (reference sequence). CDR3 length: 11 amino acids. The CDR3 here is CASSFPTEAFF. Full variable domain (missing parts from reference TRBV7-9 and TRBJ1-1): DTGVSQNPRHKITKRGQNVTFRCDPISEHNRLYWYRQTLGQGPEFLTYFQNEAQLEKSRLLSDRFSAERPKGSFSTLEIQRTEQGDSAMYLCASSFPTEAFFGQGTRLTVV.